This passage covers 9 T cell receptor beta chains from one sample sequenced in a study of shared clonotypes between healthy human individuals. Produced via immunoSEQ multiplex PCR; TCRdb's table is partial and in-frame only. In the table there are 2 million to 2.5 million clones, 85% to 95% of which are singletons. Material for sequencing was naive CD4+ T cells from PBMCs. Subset defined: CD45RA+ positively selected. Receptors were obtained from a man in his late teens or twenties in good health. Some clones in this sample may be carry-over from other donors' samples.

This chain joins TRBV7-3 and TRBJ2-3; D gene uncertain. The CDR3 covers 13 residues. Trimming took off 5 bases at V and 4 bases at J, with 10 bases between the two ends. Germline loops: CDR1 SGHTA, CDR2 FQGTGA. CDR3 nucleotide sequence: TGTGCCAGCAGCACCTTTACACCAGATACGCAGTATTTT. Its translation: CASSTFTPDTQYF.

This chain links TRBV4-1 with TRBJ1-2; TRBD1 is a possible D gene (6 bases). The CDR3 loop spans 17 amino acids. Germline V gene sequence: CDR1 MGHRA, CDR2 YSYEKL. The V end was cut by 2 bases, the J end by 5 bases, with 21 bases between. This CDR3 is CASSQRADSPTVYGYTF. CDR3 nucleotide sequence: TGCGCCAGCAGCCAAAGAGCGGACAGCCCGACAGTTTATGGCTACACCTTC.

The chain recombines TRBV25-1 with TRBJ1-2; no firm D call. The CDR3 totals 14 residues. In germline, CDR1 is MGHDK, CDR2 SYGVNS. Trimming took 4 bases from V and 4 from J, leaving 13 bases between them. CDR3 in amino acids: CASSGGVPSYGYTF. The CDR3 region has the DNA TGTGCCAGCAGTGGTGGCGTGCCCTCCTATGGCTACACCTTC.

The chain is built from TRBV9 and TRBJ2-1, with TRBD2 matching 8 bases. Germline assignment: CDR1 SGDLS and CDR2 YYNGEE. CDR3 length: 16 residues. Trimming cost V 0 bases and J 4 bases; bases outside gene matches: 6. The CDR3: CASSVGATSDYNEQFF. CDR3 DNA: TGTGCCAGCAGCGTAGGAGCGACTAGCGATTACAATGAGCAGTTCTTC.

As concerns this clone: The same CDR3 also results from other DNA sequences found in this sample. This rearrangement joins TRBV5-4 to TRBJ2-1, with 9 bases matching TRBD2. The CDR3 consists of 15 residues. In germline, CDR1 is SGHNT, CDR2 YYREEE (reference sequence). J lost 4 bases, V lost 0 bases, and 2 bases had no gene match. The CDR3 DNA sequence: TGTGCCAGCAGCTTGGCCCTAGCGGGATACAATGAGCAGTTCTTC. Its translation is CASSLALAGYNEQFF.

The chain employs TRBV7-2 and TRBJ2-5; D uncertain. The CDR3 spans 14 residues. The germline gives CDR1 SGHTA, CDR2 FQGNSA. Between the trimmed V and J ends, which lost 6 bases and 5 bases, there was a span of 16 bases. CDR3 sequence: CASRWAALTETQYF. DNA of the CDR3: TGTGCCAGCAGATGGGCAGCGCTAACTGAGACCCAGTACTTC.

This chain's CDR3 is CASRWGQAYEQYF. In nucleotides, the CDR3 is TGCGCCAGCAGATGGGGACAGGCCTACGAGCAGTACTTC. The V call is TRBV5-1, the J call TRBJ2-7; 8 bases match TRBD1. After removal of 5 bases from V and 2 bases from J, the junction contained 3 bases not matched to a gene. The CDR3 consists of 13 residues. CDR1 and CDR2 from the germline V gene are SGHRS and YFSETQ.

The chain has TRBV11-2 and TRBJ2-2; D call uncertain. This CDR3 spans 15 amino acids. Germline loops: CDR1 SGHAT, CDR2 FQNNGV. V lost 5 bases and J lost 3, with 13 bases in between. The CDR3 protein is CASSQMVGYTGELFF. The DNA for the CDR3 is TGTGCCAGCAGCCAGATGGTAGGGTACACCGGGGAGCTGTTTTTT.

The chain has TRBV28 and TRBJ1-1, with TRBD1 matching 12 bases. This CDR3 contains 16 residues. Germline CDR1 and CDR2: MDHEN and SYDVKM. After removal of 2 bases from V and 4 bases from J, the junction contained 5 bases not matched to a gene. In DNA form, the CDR3 reads TGTGCCAGCAGTTTAGGGGGACAGGGGGCTGGCACTGAAGCTTTCTTT. Protein: CASSLGGQGAGTEAFF.